Following are 6 T cell receptor beta chains from one sample sequenced in a study of T cells after yellow fever vaccination. Using its own MiXCR run on the 5' RACE reads, TCRdb lists one record per CDR3 protein. Of under 150,000 distinct CDR3 sequences listed, about 7.7% are singletons. The material sequenced was CD4+ T cells sorted from PBMCs, taken 5 days after the yellow fever booster vaccination. The receptors come from a man in his thirties or forties who received the YFV17D yellow fever vaccine.

At least ten counts were recorded for this clonotype. The J gene is TRBJ2-7, the V gene TRBV20-1, with a possible D match to TRBD1 (5 bases). Germline values: CDR1 DFQATT, CDR2 SNEGSKA (reference sequence). The V gene lost 5 bases and the J gene lost 4 bases, with 9 bases spanning the gap. The CDR3 has 11 residues. CDR3 nucleotide sequence: TGCAGTGCTTTAGACAGTTACGAGCAGTACTTC. Its translation is CSALDSYEQYF.

This clonotype was recorded once. The CDR3 sequence: CASSLSQGAYYGYTF. CDR3 in DNA: TGTGCCAGCAGCTTGTCCCAGGGGGCGTACTATGGCTACACCTTC. The chain couples TRBV5-5 to TRBJ1-2, with 8 bases fitting TRBD1. The V and J ends lost 1 base and 3 bases, in that order; junction bases with no gene match: 5. CDR1 SGHKS and CDR2 YYEKEE come from the germline V gene (reference sequence). This CDR3 is 15 amino acids long.

This clonotype was recorded many times. The chain joins TRBV4-2 to TRBJ2-3, with no clear D. Between the trimmed V and J ends, which lost 4 bases and 4 bases, there was a span of 15 bases. The CDR3 runs to 15 residues. Germline V gives CDR1 LGHNA, CDR2 YNFKEQ. The CDR3 DNA is TGTGCCAGCAGCCGGTCCCTGGCGGTGGCAGATACGCAGTATTTT. Its protein is CASSRSLAVADTQYF.

At least ten counts were recorded for this clonotype. CDR3 loop: CASVVTSGNYEQFF. CDR3 nucleotides: TGTGCCTCGGTAGTGACTAGCGGGAACTATGAGCAGTTCTTC. The V gene is TRBV11-2, the J gene TRBJ2-1; 11 bases align to TRBD2. The CDR3 totals 14 residues. V was pared by 11 bases and J by 8 bases, with 11 bases of the junction left unmatched. Germline V gene data show CDR1 as SGHAT and CDR2 as FQNNGV.

The gene calls are TRBV3-1 and TRBJ2-5, with TRBD2 as a possible D gene (5 bases). V gave up 4 bases and J gave up 8 bases, with 14 bases separating them. The germline gives CDR1 LGHDT, CDR2 YNNKEL (reference sequence). This CDR3 spans 13 amino acids. This chain's CDR3 is CASSLLDRDTQYF. The CDR3 region has the DNA TGTGCCAGCAGCCTTCTGGACCGGGATACCCAGTACTTC.

In this sample, this clonotype turned up a few times. The V and J genes are TRBV19 and TRBJ2-7; 8 bases line up with TRBD2. The CDR3 has 14 amino acids. Unmatched junction bases numbered 4, after V lost 3 bases and J lost 3 bases. Germline CDR1 reads LNHDA; CDR2 reads SQIVND (reference sequence). This chain's CDR3 is CASSISGSFYEQYF. CDR3 DNA sequence: TGTGCCAGTAGTATCAGCGGGAGTTTCTACGAGCAGTACTTC. The whole variable domain, filled in from reference TRBV19 and TRBJ2-7, reads DGGITQSPKYLFRKEGQNVTLSCEQNLNHDAMYWYRQDPGQGLRLIYYSQIVNDFQKGDIAEGYSVSREKKESFPLTVTSAQKNPTAFYLCASSISGSFYEQYFGPGTRLTVT.